The TCR beta chain under discussion was sequenced for a study of T cell responses to AZD1222 COVID-19 vaccine. Germline V lookup: CDR1 SGHRS, CDR2 YFSETQ. This CDR3 has 14 amino acids. V lost 4 bases and J lost 3; bases outside the gene matches: 4. In regard to this clone: Its specificity is unknown.

Using immunoSEQ multiplex PCR, the repertoire was profiled, and TCRdb retains in-frame clones only, with some absent. Of about 120,000 clones in the sample, around 92% are singletons; the top ten hold 7.8%. Whole-study results and caveats: Spike-specific TCR repertoires showed rising breadth and depth after two AZD1222 doses.

This receptor was obtained from an adult in good health. The source was peripheral blood, collected on day 0 of AZD1222 vaccination. The chain joins TRBV5-1 to TRBJ1-1; 9 bases match TRBD1. The DNA for the CDR3 is TGCGCCAGCAGCCTGACAGGGGGGGACACTGAAGCTTTCTTT. Amino acids: CASSLTGGDTEAFF.